The 27 T cell receptor beta chains given below trace back to one sample, sequenced in a study of blood T cell repertoires in COVID-19. Using immunoSEQ multiplex PCR, the repertoire was profiled, and TCRdb retains in-frame clones only, with some absent. The sample lists 150,000 to 200,000 clones, 80% to 90% seen once, with about 9.6% in the top ten. Sequencing was done on a sample of peripheral blood. Receptor source: a man aged 50 or older with active or convalescent COVID-19.

Comment on this clone: The junction differs from germline at one of its ends, possibly a read error. The chain joins TRBV10-2 to TRBJ2-5, with 9 bases lining up with TRBD1. Germline CDR1 reads WSHSY; CDR2 reads SAAADI. This CDR3 comprises 12 residues. The CDR3 DNA is TGCGCCAGCAGTCAACCAACAGGGGGCTCAGACTTC. Its translation is CASSQPTGGSDF.

The chain uses TRBV20-1 and TRBJ2-2; TRBD1 might be the D (5 bases). CDR1 and CDR2 (germline): DFQATT, SNEGSKA (reference sequence). The CDR3 loop spans 11 amino acids. Deletions cut 6 bases from V and 5 bases from J, with 7 bases between. CDR3 region: CSAPGTGELFF. The CDR3 DNA reads TGCAGTGCCCCAGGGACCGGGGAGCTGTTTTTT.

This clone was counted once. This rearrangement joins TRBV5-6 to TRBJ1-2; 7 bases agree with TRBD1. Unmatched junction bases numbered 10, after V lost 5 bases and J lost 6 bases. Per the germline V gene, CDR1 is SGHDT and CDR2 is YYEEEE. The CDR3 is 14 amino acids. CDR3 sequence reads: CASRVTGRLDGYTF. The CDR3 DNA sequence: TGTGCCAGCAGAGTGACAGGGCGGTTGGATGGCTACACCTTC.

V and J are TRBV14 and TRBJ2-3; D might be TRBD1 (6 bases). The CDR3 spans 14 residues. Germline loops: CDR1 SGHDN, CDR2 FVKESK. V lost 5 bases and J lost 7, with 16 bases in between. In DNA, the CDR3 is TGTGCCAGCAGCTGGAATACAGGGACGTATACGCAGTATTTT. Translated: CASSWNTGTYTQYF.

The chain recombines TRBV7-9 with TRBJ1-4, with a possible D match to TRBD1 (5 bases). Germline CDR1 reads SEHNR; CDR2 reads FQNEAQ (reference sequence). The CDR3 loop spans 16 amino acids. V lost 5 bases and J lost 2, with 15 bases in between. The CDR3 sequence is CASSPWQGTTNEKLFF. Written as DNA, the CDR3 is TGTGCCAGCAGCCCTTGGCAGGGTACTACTAATGAAAAACTGTTTTTT. The whole variable domain, remainder taken from reference TRBV7-9 and TRBJ1-4, is DTGVSQNPRHKITKRGQNVTFRCDPISEHNRLYWYRQTLGQGPEFLTYFQNEAQLEKSRLLSDRFSAERPKGSFSTLEIQRTEQGDSAMYLCASSPWQGTTNEKLFFGSGTQLSVL.

V is TRBV2 and J is TRBJ2-7; 8 bases line up with TRBD2. The CDR3 is 16 residues long. V was pared by 2 bases and J by 6 bases, with 12 bases of the junction left unmatched. CDR1 is SNHLY and CDR2 is FYNNEI in the germline V gene. Written as DNA, the CDR3 is TGTGCCAGCAGTGAATCTTCCGGGGGGGCGCAAACCGAGCAGTACTTC. Translation gives CASSESSGGAQTEQYF.

This chain joins TRBV5-1 and TRBJ2-6; the D gene is possibly TRBD1 (5 bases). V was pared by 6 bases and J by 2 bases, with 12 bases between. The CDR3 covers 15 residues. Germline V gene sequence: CDR1 SGHRS, CDR2 YFSETQ. CDR3 coding DNA: TGCGCCAGCAAGATAGGGGCGGCTGGGGCCAACGTCCTGACTTTC. Its translation is CASKIGAAGANVLTF.

The chain recombines TRBV5-1 with TRBJ1-2; 7 nucleotides line up with TRBD1. Germline CDR1 is SGHRS and CDR2 is YFSETQ. The CDR3 is made up of 17 amino acids. V lost 4 bases, J lost 0 bases, and 12 bases stayed unmatched. The CDR3 spells CASSLGDSASSNYGYTF. The CDR3 DNA is TGCGCCAGCAGCCTTGGGGACAGTGCCTCCTCTAACTATGGCTACACCTTC. Combining the CDR3 with reference TRBV5-1 and TRBJ1-2 gives the whole variable domain KAGVTQTPRYLIKTRGQQVTLSCSPISGHRSVSWYQQTPGQGLQFLFEYFSETQRNKGNFPGRFSGRQFSNSRSEMNVSTLELGDSALYLCASSLGDSASSNYGYTFGSGTRLTVV.

The genes are TRBV11-2 and TRBJ2-1; 9 bases line up with TRBD2. Germline CDR1 SGHAT, CDR2 FQNNGV. V was clipped by 1 base and J by 9 bases; unmatched bases: 1. The CDR3 consists of 13 residues. CDR3 DNA: TGTGCCAGCAGCTTAGGCGGGAGGGGTGAGCAGTTCTTC. Protein sequence: CASSLGGRGEQFF.

CDR3 bases: TGTGCCAGTAGTATACTAGCGGGAGGGATGCGCTACGAGCAGTACTTC. Translation: CASSILAGGMRYEQYF. V is TRBV19 and J is TRBJ2-7, with 12 bases that match TRBD2. J gave up 3 bases and V 2 bases, and 5 bases lay outside the gene matches. Germline-derived CDR1 and CDR2 are LNHDA and SQIVND (reference sequence). This CDR3 spans 16 amino acids.

This clone was picked up one time. The chain combines TRBV5-1 with TRBJ2-7; 8 nucleotides line up with TRBD1. This CDR3 contains 13 residues. Per the germline V gene, CDR1 is SGHRS and CDR2 is YFSETQ. CDR3 loop: CASTGGIPYEQYF. CDR3 nucleotide sequence: TGCGCGTCTACAGGGGGAATTCCCTACGAGCAGTACTTC.

The J gene is TRBJ2-3, the V gene TRBV6-5; TRBD2 matches 10 bases. The CDR3 runs 14 residues. With V trimmed by 10 bases and J by 5 bases, 9 bases remained unmatched. CDR1 is MNHEY and CDR2 is SVGAGI in the germline V gene. Here the CDR3 reads CATGRASGRDTQYF. CDR3 DNA sequence: TGTGCCACAGGACGGGCTAGCGGGAGAGATACGCAGTATTTT.

The chain employs TRBV12-3 or TRBV12-4 and TRBJ2-1, with no clear D. This CDR3 comprises 12 residues. V was clipped by 4 bases and J by 5 bases, with 6 bases between them. The CDR3 spells CASSSMNNEQFF. The CDR3 coding sequence is TGTGCCAGCAGTTCTATGAACAATGAGCAGTTCTTC.

This chain links TRBV5-1 with TRBJ1-2; a possible D gene is TRBD1 (5 bases). V was trimmed by 1 base and J by 2 bases, leaving 18 bases between them. The CDR3 totals 17 residues. Germline loops: CDR1 SGHRS, CDR2 YFSETQ. The CDR3 nucleotides read TGCGCCAGCAGCTTGCCCGGGGGAGGACGGTCGAACTATGGCTACACCTTC. Protein sequence: CASSLPGGGRSNYGYTF.

The table lists this clone with a count of one. CDR3 coding DNA: TGTGCCAGCAGCTCTGGACCCGGAGCGGGCTCCTACGAGCAGTACTTC. Residues: CASSSGPGAGSYEQYF. This chain joins TRBV5-4 and TRBJ2-7, with D possibly matching TRBD2 (6 bases). V lost 3 bases and J 0 bases, leaving 16 bases between the germline ends. There are 16 residues in the CDR3. Per germline, CDR1 SGHNT and CDR2 YYREEE (reference sequence).

The V gene is TRBV3-1 (or the pseudogene TRBV3-2), the J gene TRBJ2-1; no reliable D call. V lost 5 bases to trimming and J lost 4 bases, with 12 bases between them. The CDR3 loop spans 14 amino acids. Germline lookup yields CDR1 LGHDT and CDR2 YNNKEL (reference sequence). CDR3 nucleotide sequence: TGTGCCAGCAGCTTACGGTCTTCATACAATGAGCAGTTCTTC. This codes for CASSLRSSYNEQFF.

V and J are TRBV6-1 and TRBJ2-5, with TRBD1 matching 9 bases. J gave up 3 bases and V 3 bases, and 5 bases lay outside the gene matches. Germline V gene data show CDR1 as MNHNS and CDR2 as SASEGT. The CDR3 consists of 15 residues. The CDR3 sequence: CASSDRDRGEETQYF. Here the CDR3 DNA reads TGTGCCAGCAGTGACCGAGACAGGGGGGAAGAGACCCAGTACTTC.

This clone has just one count. The chain uses TRBV3-1 (or the pseudogene TRBV3-2) and TRBJ1-2; D unclear. V dropped 0 bases and J dropped 7 bases, with 9 bases sitting between them. CDR1 and CDR2 (germline): LGHDT, YNNKEL (reference sequence). CDR3 length equals 13 residues. The CDR3 sequence is CASSQETAGGYTF. In nucleotides, the CDR3 is TGTGCCAGCAGCCAAGAAACGGCGGGTGGCTACACCTTC.

The chain joins TRBV19 to TRBJ1-1, with a weak D call TRBD1 (5 bases). Trimming stripped 1 base from V and 11 bases from J, with 17 bases between. In germline, CDR1 is LNHDA, CDR2 SQIVND (reference sequence). The CDR3 has 14 amino acids. Written as DNA, the CDR3 is TGTGCCAGTAGTATAGTTCAACAGGCCTCGGACGCTTTCTTT. It encodes CASSIVQQASDAFF.

The chain links TRBV7-9 to TRBJ1-3, with D possibly being TRBD1 (6 bases). The CDR3 sequence is 17 residues long. Germline-derived CDR1 and CDR2 are SEHNR and FQNEAQ (reference sequence). Trimming removed 10 bases at V and 1 base at J, with 23 bases between. The CDR3 DNA follows: TGTGCCATCCGAGTTGAGGCAGGGGAGTTTTCTGGAAACACCATATATTTT. This encodes CAIRVEAGEFSGNTIYF. The full variable domain, with the rest looked up from reference TRBV7-9 and TRBJ1-3, is DTGVSQNPRHKITKRGQNVTFRCDPISEHNRLYWYRQTLGQGPEFLTYFQNEAQLEKSRLLSDRFSAERPKGSFSTLEIQRTEQGDSAMYLCAIRVEAGEFSGNTIYFGEGSWLTVV.

This clone was seen only a few times. The chain joins TRBV6-2 or TRBV6-3 to TRBJ2-5, with TRBD1 matching 7 bases. The trim removed 4 bases at V and 5 bases at J, leaving 10 bases unmatched. CDR1 MNHEY and CDR2 SVGEGT come from the germline V gene. The length of the CDR3 is 15 residues. CDR3 loop: CASSSPLGGGETQYF. DNA of the CDR3: TGTGCCAGCAGTTCCCCACTAGGGGGCGGGGAGACCCAGTACTTC.

The chain is built from TRBV19 and TRBJ1-2; perhaps TRBD1 as D (6 bases). V lost 2 bases, J lost 7 bases, and 20 bases lay in between. Germline CDR1 and CDR2: LNHDA and SQIVND (reference sequence). The CDR3 runs to 16 residues. In DNA form, the CDR3 reads TGTGCCAGTAGTATATATGACGGGGGGCGCCCGGTTGGCTACACCTTC. Translating gives CASSIYDGGRPVGYTF.

The genes are TRBV10-3 and TRBJ1-2; a possible D gene is TRBD1 (6 bases). This CDR3 has 13 amino acids. The germline V gene has CDR1 ENHRY and CDR2 SYGVKD. V was shortened by 7 bases and J by 4 bases, with 13 bases between the two germline ends. This CDR3 reads CAITGGAGYGYTF. The CDR3 DNA reads TGTGCCATCACGGGGGGCGCAGGCTATGGCTACACCTTC.

CDR3 region: CASSRFQGAMNTEAFF. In DNA, the CDR3 is TGTGCCAGCAGCAGATTCCAGGGGGCGATGAACACTGAAGCTTTCTTT. The chain links TRBV9 to TRBJ1-1; 8 nucleotides agree with TRBD1. The CDR3 has 16 residues. V was clipped by 4 bases and J by 0 bases; unmatched bases: 8. Germline CDR1 reads SGDLS; CDR2 reads YYNGEE.

The genes are TRBV29-1 and TRBJ2-1, with D tentatively TRBD2 (6 bases). This CDR3 comprises 16 residues. Germline assignment: CDR1 SQVTM and CDR2 ANQGSEA. V was shortened by 3 bases and J by 7 bases, with 22 bases between the two germline ends. CDR3 nucleotides: TGCAGCGTTGACGGAGGGCTACGGTTACTGAAGAATGAGCAGTTCTTC. The encoded protein is CSVDGGLRLLKNEQFF.

This clone was recorded a few times. V and J are TRBV30 and TRBJ1-2; 11 nucleotides align to TRBD1. Looked up from germline, CDR1 is GTSNPN and CDR2 is SVGIG (reference sequence). This CDR3 comprises 12 residues. V trimming: 8 bases; J trimming: 5 bases; junction bases outside the gene matches: 4. CDR3 amino acids: CAGTGGGYGYTF. CDR3 coding DNA: TGTGCCGGGACAGGGGGTGGGTATGGCTACACCTTC.

The chain employs TRBV19 and TRBJ2-1; D is ambiguous. V was pared by 7 bases and J by 4 bases, with 8 bases between. Germline V lookup: CDR1 LNHDA, CDR2 SQIVND (reference sequence). The CDR3 has 12 residues. CDR3 in DNA: TGTGCCAGTACCGACAAATACAATGAGCAGTTCTTC. This codes for CASTDKYNEQFF.